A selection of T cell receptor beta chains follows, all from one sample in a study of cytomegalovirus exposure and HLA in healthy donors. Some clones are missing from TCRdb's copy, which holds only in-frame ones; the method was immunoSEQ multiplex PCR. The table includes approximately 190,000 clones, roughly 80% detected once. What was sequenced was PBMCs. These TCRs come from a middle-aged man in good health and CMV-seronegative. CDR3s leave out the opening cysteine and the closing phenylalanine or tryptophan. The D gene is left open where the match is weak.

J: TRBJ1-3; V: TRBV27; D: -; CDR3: ASSLSAGNRGNTIY
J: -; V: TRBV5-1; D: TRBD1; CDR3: ASSIGTGVSEQY
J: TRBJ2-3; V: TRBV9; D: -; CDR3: ASSVEGADTQY
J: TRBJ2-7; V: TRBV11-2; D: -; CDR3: ASSLAGRSYEQY
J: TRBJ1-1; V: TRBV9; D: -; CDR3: ASSRGGGVTEAF
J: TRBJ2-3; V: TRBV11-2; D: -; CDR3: ASSSLGGSTDTQY
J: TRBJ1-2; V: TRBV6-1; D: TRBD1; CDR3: ARGQAGSYGYT
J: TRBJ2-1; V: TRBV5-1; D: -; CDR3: ASSRLKGHLNYNEQF
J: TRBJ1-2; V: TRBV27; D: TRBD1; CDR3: ASSSRGDYGYT
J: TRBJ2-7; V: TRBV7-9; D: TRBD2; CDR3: SSSQPTSGGEQY
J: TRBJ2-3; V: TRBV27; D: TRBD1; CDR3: ASSLRGRVDTQY
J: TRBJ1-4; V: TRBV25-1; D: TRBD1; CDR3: ASSSRQGAEKLF
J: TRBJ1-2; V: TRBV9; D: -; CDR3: ASSWGGNYGYT
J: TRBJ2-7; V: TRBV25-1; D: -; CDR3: ASSELGALYEQY
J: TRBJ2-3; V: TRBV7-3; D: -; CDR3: ASSSDFSSTQY
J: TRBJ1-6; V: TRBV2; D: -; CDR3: ASSPGLQSNSPLH
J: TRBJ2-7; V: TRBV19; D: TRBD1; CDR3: ATGQIGGAVPYEQY